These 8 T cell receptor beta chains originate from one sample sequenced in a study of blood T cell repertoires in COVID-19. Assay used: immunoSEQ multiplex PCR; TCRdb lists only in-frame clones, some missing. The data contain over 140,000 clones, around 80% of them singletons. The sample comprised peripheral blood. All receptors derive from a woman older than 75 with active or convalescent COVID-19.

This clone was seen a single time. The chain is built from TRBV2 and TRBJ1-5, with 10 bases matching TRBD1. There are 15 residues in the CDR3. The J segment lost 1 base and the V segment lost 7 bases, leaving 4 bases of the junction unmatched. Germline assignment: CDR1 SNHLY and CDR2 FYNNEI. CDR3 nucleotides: TGTGCCAGCATGGGACAGGGGATAAGCAATCAGCCCCAGCATTTT. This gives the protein CASMGQGISNQPQHF.

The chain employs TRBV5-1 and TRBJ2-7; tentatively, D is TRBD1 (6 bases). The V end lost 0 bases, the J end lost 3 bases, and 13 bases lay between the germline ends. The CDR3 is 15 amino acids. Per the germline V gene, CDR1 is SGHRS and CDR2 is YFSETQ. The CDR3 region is CASSLAGQNYYEQYF. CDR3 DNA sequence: TGCGCCAGCAGCTTGGCCGGACAGAATTACTACGAGCAGTACTTC.

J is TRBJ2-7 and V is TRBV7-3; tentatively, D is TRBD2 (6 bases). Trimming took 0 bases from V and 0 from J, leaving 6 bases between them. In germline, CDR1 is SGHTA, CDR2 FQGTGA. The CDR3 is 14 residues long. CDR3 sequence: CASSLTGGSYEQYF. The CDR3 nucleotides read TGTGCCAGCAGCTTAACGGGGGGCTCCTACGAGCAGTACTTC. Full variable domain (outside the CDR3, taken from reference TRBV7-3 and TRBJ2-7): GAGVSQTPSNKVTEKGKYVELRCDPISGHTALYWYRQSLGQGPEFLIYFQGTGAADDSGLPNDRFFAVRPEGSVSTLKIQRTERGDSAVYLCASSLTGGSYEQYFGPGTRLTVT.

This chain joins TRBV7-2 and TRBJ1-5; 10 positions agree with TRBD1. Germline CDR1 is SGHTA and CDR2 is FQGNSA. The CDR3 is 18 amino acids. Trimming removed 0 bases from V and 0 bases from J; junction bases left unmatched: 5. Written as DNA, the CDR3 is TGTGCCAGCAGCTTAGCCGGGACAGGGGCTTATAGCAATCAGCCCCAGCATTTT. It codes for CASSLAGTGAYSNQPQHF.

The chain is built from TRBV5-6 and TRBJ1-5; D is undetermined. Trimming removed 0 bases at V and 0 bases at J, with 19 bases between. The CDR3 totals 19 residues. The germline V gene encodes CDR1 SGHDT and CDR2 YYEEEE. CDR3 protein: CASSLVGSGGVYSNQPQHF. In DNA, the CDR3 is TGTGCCAGCAGCTTGGTAGGTAGCGGAGGTGTTTATAGCAATCAGCCCCAGCATTTT.

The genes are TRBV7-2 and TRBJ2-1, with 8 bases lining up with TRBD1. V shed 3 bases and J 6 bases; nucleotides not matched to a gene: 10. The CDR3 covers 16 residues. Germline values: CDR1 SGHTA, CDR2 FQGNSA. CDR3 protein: CASSFNSGTGINEQFF. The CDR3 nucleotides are TGTGCCAGCAGCTTCAACTCCGGGACAGGTATCAATGAGCAGTTCTTC.

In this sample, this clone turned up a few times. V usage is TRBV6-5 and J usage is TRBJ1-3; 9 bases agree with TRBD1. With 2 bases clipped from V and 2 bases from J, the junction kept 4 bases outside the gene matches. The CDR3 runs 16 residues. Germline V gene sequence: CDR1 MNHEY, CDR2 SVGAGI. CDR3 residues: CASSYGTGTTGNTIYF. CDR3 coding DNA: TGTGCCAGCAGTTACGGGACAGGGACAACTGGAAACACCATATATTTT.

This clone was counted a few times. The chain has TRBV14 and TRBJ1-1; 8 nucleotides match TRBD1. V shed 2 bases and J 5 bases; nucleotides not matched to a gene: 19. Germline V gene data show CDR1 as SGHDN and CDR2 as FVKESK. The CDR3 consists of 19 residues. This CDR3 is CASSQRRPDRATRATEAFF. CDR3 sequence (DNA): TGTGCCAGCAGCCAAAGGAGGCCGGACAGGGCTACGCGAGCGACTGAAGCTTTCTTT.